The clone carrying this TCR beta chain was counted ten times or more. Its antigen is currently unknown. This entry comes from a study of early T cells in non-severe SARS-CoV-2 infection. Looking at the study overall: Unsorted whole-blood RNA was sequenced in bulk, leaving chains unpaired. Findings of the study overall: Lookups in VDJdb leaned toward anti-spike CD8 responses and missed private and CD4 specificities.

Germline CDR1 reads SGHTA; CDR2 reads FQGNSA. The CDR3 length is 11 residues. Trimming left V 8 bases short and J 7 bases short, with 8 bases between. Researchers attached unique molecular identifiers to individual cDNA molecules. Each CDR3 protein gets one entry after TCRdb re-called the 5' RACE reads with MiXCR. The sample includes tens of thousands of distinct CDR3 sequences, less than 6% of them seen just once. The rearrangement joins TRBV7-2 to TRBJ2-2; D gene unclear. This receptor was obtained from an adult who was a healthcare worker with PCR-confirmed SARS-CoV-2 infection or an uninfected control (not recorded which). The source material was whole blood, sampled at baseline. The CDR3 loop is CASLSSGELFF. CDR3 DNA sequence: TGTGCCAGCTTAAGTAGCGGGGAGCTGTTTTTT.